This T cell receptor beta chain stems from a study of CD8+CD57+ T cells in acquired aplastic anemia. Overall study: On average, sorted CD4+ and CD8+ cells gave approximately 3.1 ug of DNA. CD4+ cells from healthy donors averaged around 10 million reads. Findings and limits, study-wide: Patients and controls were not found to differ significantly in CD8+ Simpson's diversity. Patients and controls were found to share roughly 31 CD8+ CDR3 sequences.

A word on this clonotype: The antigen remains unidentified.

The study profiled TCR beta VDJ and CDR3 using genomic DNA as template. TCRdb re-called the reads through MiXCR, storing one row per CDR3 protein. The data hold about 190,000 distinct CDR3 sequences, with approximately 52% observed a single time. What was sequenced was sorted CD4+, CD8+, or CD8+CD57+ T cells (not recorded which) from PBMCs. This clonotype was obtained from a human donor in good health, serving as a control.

The CDR3 spells CASRVGSSPLHF. The CDR3 nucleotides are TGTGCCAGCAGGGTGGGGTCTTCACCCCTCCACTTT. The chain has TRBV25-1 and TRBJ1-6; D is unclear. Trimming removed 6 bases at V and 9 bases at J, with 9 bases between. Per germline, CDR1 MGHDK and CDR2 SYGVNS. The CDR3 runs 12 residues.